Listed below are T cell receptor beta chains from one sample, sequenced in a study of shared clonotypes between healthy human individuals. Here immunoSEQ multiplex PCR was the method, and the copy in TCRdb shows in-frame clones only, minus some. The table lists hundreds of thousands of clones, less than 80% of them singletons. Sample: memory CD4+ T cells sorted from blood. These receptors were taken from a young woman in good health. CDR3s include the opening cysteine and the closing phenylalanine or tryptophan. D genes are given only for firm matches. Clone size is stated in some rows and not others, as once, few, many or a class when expanded.

abundance: -
v_gene: TRBV7-9
j_gene: TRBJ2-3
d_gene: TRBD2
CDR3nt: TGTGCCAGCAGCCCGTTACTAGCGGGAGAAGTGGATACGCAGTATTTT
CDR3aa: CASSPLLAGEVDTQYF

abundance: -
v_gene: TRBV4-1
j_gene: TRBJ1-5
d_gene: TRBD1
CDR3nt: TGCGCCAGCAGCCGATCTAGGGTCAGGGGGGTTCAGCCCCAGCATTTT
CDR3aa: CASSRSRVRGVQPQHF

abundance: -
v_gene: TRBV10-1
j_gene: TRBJ2-2
d_gene: -
CDR3nt: TGCGCCAGCAGTGAGTCCCGTTGGGGGCTCACTAACACCGGGGAGCTGTTTTTT
CDR3aa: CASSESRWGLTNTGELFF

abundance: many
v_gene: TRBV7-7
j_gene: TRBJ2-1
d_gene: -
CDR3nt: TGTGCCAGCAGCGTGGGTACTAGGAACAATGAGCAGTTCTTC
CDR3aa: CASSVGTRNNEQFF

abundance: -
v_gene: TRBV9
j_gene: TRBJ2-2
d_gene: TRBD1
CDR3nt: TGTGCCAGCAGCGTCGGGACAGGGAGAACCGGGGAGCTGTTTTTT
CDR3aa: CASSVGTGRTGELFF

abundance: -
v_gene: TRBV15
j_gene: TRBJ2-7
d_gene: -
CDR3nt: TGTGCCACCAGCAGGGAATATTCAGGAGGGCGACGCGAGCAGTACTTC
CDR3aa: CATSREYSGGRREQYF

abundance: -
v_gene: TRBV5-1
j_gene: TRBJ1-4
d_gene: -
CDR3nt: TGCGCCAGCAGCTTGGCAGGGGAGGTTGAAAAACTGTTTTTT
CDR3aa: CASSLAGEVEKLFF

abundance: -
v_gene: TRBV7-9
j_gene: TRBJ2-7
d_gene: -
CDR3nt: TGTGCCAGCAGCTTGTTGGACGGGGAGGTCGAGCAGTACTTC
CDR3aa: CASSLLDGEVEQYF

abundance: many
v_gene: TRBV25-1
j_gene: TRBJ1-4
d_gene: TRBD1
CDR3nt: TGTGCCAGGGGGACAGGGGATGTCTCTCATGAAAAACTGTTTTTT
CDR3aa: CARGTGDVSHEKLFF

abundance: -
v_gene: TRBV27
j_gene: TRBJ1-1
d_gene: TRBD1
CDR3nt: TGTGCCAGCAGTTTTCAGGGGGCTCCCCAAGCTTTCTTT
CDR3aa: CASSFQGAPQAFF

abundance: -
v_gene: TRBV5-4
j_gene: TRBJ1-2
d_gene: -
CDR3nt: TGTGCCAGCAGCTTGGAGGCGGCGATGGGCGATCGCTACACCTTC
CDR3aa: CASSLEAAMGDRYTF

abundance: -
v_gene: TRBV7-8
j_gene: TRBJ1-1
d_gene: TRBD1
CDR3nt: TGTGCCAGCAGGTCCCAGGGGGACACTGAAGCTTTCTTT
CDR3aa: CASRSQGDTEAFF

abundance: -
v_gene: TRBV10-1
j_gene: TRBJ2-3
d_gene: -
CDR3nt: TGCGCCAGCAATCGGGGGGCCAGGGATACGCAGTATTTT
CDR3aa: CASNRGARDTQYF

abundance: -
v_gene: TRBV5-1
j_gene: TRBJ2-6
d_gene: -
CDR3nt: TGCGCCAGCAGCCCCAGCCTCTCTGGGGCCAACGTCCTGACTTTC
CDR3aa: CASSPSLSGANVLTF

abundance: once
v_gene: TRBV20-1
j_gene: TRBJ2-1
d_gene: -
CDR3nt: TGCAGCAGAAGCTCCTACAATGAGCAGTTCTTC
CDR3aa: CSRSSYNEQFF

abundance: few
v_gene: TRBV28
j_gene: TRBJ2-7
d_gene: -
CDR3nt: TGTGCCAGCGGCTCCTACGAGCAGTACTTC
CDR3aa: CASGSYEQYF

abundance: -
v_gene: TRBV6-6
j_gene: TRBJ2-5
d_gene: -
CDR3nt: TGTGCCAGCAGTGCGTCCCAAGAGACCCAGTACTTC
CDR3aa: CASSASQETQYF

abundance: -
v_gene: TRBV10-3
j_gene: TRBJ2-3
d_gene: TRBD2
CDR3nt: TGTGCCACCCGATTGGCGATCGGGACTAGCGGGAGGGGGGATACGCAGTATTTT
CDR3aa: CATRLAIGTSGRGDTQYF

abundance: -
v_gene: TRBV4-1
j_gene: TRBJ1-3
d_gene: TRBD1
CDR3nt: TGCGCCAGCAGCCAAAGGGACAGTGAGGGGCGAAACACCATATATTTT
CDR3aa: CASSQRDSEGRNTIYF

abundance: few
v_gene: TRBV29-1
j_gene: TRBJ1-1
d_gene: -
CDR3nt: TGCAGCGTTCGGTCGTTCATGAACACTGAAGCTTTCTTT
CDR3aa: CSVRSFMNTEAFF

abundance: -
v_gene: TRBV4-2
j_gene: TRBJ2-2
d_gene: -
CDR3nt: TGTGCCAGCAGCCAAGTGTTGGACTTGTACACCGGGGAGCTGTTTTTT
CDR3aa: CASSQVLDLYTGELFF

abundance: -
v_gene: TRBV25-1
j_gene: TRBJ2-1
d_gene: -
CDR3nt: TGTGCCAGCAGCGAGGCAGGGACATCGAGGAATAATGAGCAGTTCTTC
CDR3aa: CASSEAGTSRNNEQFF

abundance: once
v_gene: TRBV4-1
j_gene: TRBJ2-1
d_gene: TRBD2
CDR3nt: TGCGCCAGCAGCCAAGGACTCTCGACTAGCGGGGAATACAATGAGCAGTTCTTC
CDR3aa: CASSQGLSTSGEYNEQFF

abundance: -
v_gene: TRBV9
j_gene: TRBJ2-1
d_gene: -
CDR3nt: TGTGCCAGCAGCCCTGGCCCGAGCCAGGGCTACAATGAGCAGTTCTTC
CDR3aa: CASSPGPSQGYNEQFF

abundance: -
v_gene: TRBV4-1
j_gene: TRBJ2-7
d_gene: -
CDR3nt: TGCGCCAGCAGCCGTCACAACTCCTACGAGCAGTACTTC
CDR3aa: CASSRHNSYEQYF

abundance: -
v_gene: TRBV7-9
j_gene: TRBJ1-1
d_gene: TRBD1
CDR3nt: TGTGCCAGCAGCCCCAGACAGGGTTCAGACACTGAAGCTTTCTTT
CDR3aa: CASSPRQGSDTEAFF

abundance: -
v_gene: TRBV11-2
j_gene: TRBJ2-3
d_gene: TRBD2
CDR3nt: TGTGCCAGCAGCTTAGGAACGCTAGCGGGAGCAGATACGCAGTATTTT
CDR3aa: CASSLGTLAGADTQYF

abundance: -
v_gene: TRBV28
j_gene: TRBJ1-2
d_gene: TRBD1
CDR3nt: TGTGCCAGCAGACTACAGGGGACAAACTATGGCTACACCTTC
CDR3aa: CASRLQGTNYGYTF

abundance: -
v_gene: TRBV28
j_gene: TRBJ1-5
d_gene: TRBD1
CDR3nt: TGTGCCAGCAGACGGGACAGGGGCTTGAATCAGCCCCAGCATTTT
CDR3aa: CASRRDRGLNQPQHF

abundance: -
v_gene: TRBV2
j_gene: TRBJ2-7
d_gene: -
CDR3nt: TGTGCCAGCAGTGAAGGGGAGGCCCCCGAGCAGTACTTC
CDR3aa: CASSEGEAPEQYF

abundance: -
v_gene: TRBV5-4
j_gene: TRBJ2-7
d_gene: -
CDR3nt: TGTGCCAGCACCCTACAGGGTACCTACGAGCAGTACTTC
CDR3aa: CASTLQGTYEQYF

abundance: -
v_gene: TRBV7-9
j_gene: TRBJ2-5
d_gene: -
CDR3nt: TGTGCCAGCAGCTTAGCGGCGGAGCGTGCTAGGGCCCAGTACTTC
CDR3aa: CASSLAAERARAQYF

abundance: -
v_gene: TRBV10-3
j_gene: TRBJ1-1
d_gene: TRBD1
CDR3nt: TGTGCCACTAGACAGGGGGACACTGAAGCTTTCTTT
CDR3aa: CATRQGDTEAFF

abundance: -
v_gene: TRBV4-1
j_gene: TRBJ1-2
d_gene: -
CDR3nt: TGCGCCAGCAGCCGCGGGGACGGAGCAAACTATGGCTACACCTTC
CDR3aa: CASSRGDGANYGYTF

abundance: -
v_gene: TRBV5-4
j_gene: TRBJ2-7
d_gene: TRBD1
CDR3nt: TGTGCCAGCAGCTTGGAGGGGGACAGGGGGTTCTACGAGCAGTACTTC
CDR3aa: CASSLEGDRGFYEQYF

abundance: -
v_gene: TRBV5-1
j_gene: TRBJ2-1
d_gene: TRBD2
CDR3nt: TGCGCCAGCAGCTTAGGCCGACTAGCGGACTACAATGAGCAGTTCTTC
CDR3aa: CASSLGRLADYNEQFF

abundance: -
v_gene: TRBV5-1
j_gene: TRBJ2-5
d_gene: TRBD2
CDR3nt: TGCGCCAGCAGCTTGGGGGTCGCTAGCGGGAGAGGAGAGACCCAGTACTTC
CDR3aa: CASSLGVASGRGETQYF

abundance: -
v_gene: TRBV6-5
j_gene: TRBJ1-1
d_gene: -
CDR3nt: TGTGCCAGCAGTTACTCCCCTAGGACTGAAGCTTTCTTT
CDR3aa: CASSYSPRTEAFF

abundance: -
v_gene: TRBV2
j_gene: TRBJ2-7
d_gene: -
CDR3nt: TGTGCCAGCCACCGGGACATTCTCTACGAGCAGTACTTC
CDR3aa: CASHRDILYEQYF

abundance: few
v_gene: TRBV2
j_gene: TRBJ2-3
d_gene: TRBD2
CDR3nt: TGTGCCAGCAGTGACGGGCTAGCGGGAGGCCCAGATACGCAGTATTTT
CDR3aa: CASSDGLAGGPDTQYF

abundance: -
v_gene: TRBV6-5
j_gene: TRBJ2-7
d_gene: -
CDR3nt: TGTGCCAGCAGTTACACAGGAACGGCGGACGAGCAGTACTTC
CDR3aa: CASSYTGTADEQYF

abundance: -
v_gene: TRBV28
j_gene: TRBJ2-1
d_gene: -
CDR3nt: TGTGCCAGCAGTTTTTTGAGGGACTACAATGAGCAGTTCTTC
CDR3aa: CASSFLRDYNEQFF

abundance: -
v_gene: TRBV27
j_gene: TRBJ1-1
d_gene: -
CDR3nt: TGTGCCAGCAGTTTTTTCGAGAAGAACACTGAAGCTTTCTTT
CDR3aa: CASSFFEKNTEAFF

abundance: -
v_gene: TRBV19
j_gene: TRBJ2-4
d_gene: TRBD2
CDR3nt: TGTGCCAGTAGTATGGAAAGCGGGGTCTCAAACATTCAGTACTTC
CDR3aa: CASSMESGVSNIQYF

abundance: once
v_gene: TRBV7-8
j_gene: TRBJ2-5
d_gene: -
CDR3nt: TGTGCCAGCAGCTTAGCGGGGGGAGTAAAGACCCAGTACTTC
CDR3aa: CASSLAGGVKTQYF